Listed below are T cell receptor beta chains from one sample, sequenced in a study of Tregs in tolerant kidney transplant recipients. Measured with immunoSEQ multiplex PCR; TCRdb has only the in-frame clones, and not every one. The sample comprises roughly 54,000 clones, more than 70% of which are singletons, and roughly a sixth rests with the top ten. The sample in question was CD8+ T cells from blood (PBMCs), obtained 12 months after the transplant. The receptors originated from a human patient who received a combined kidney and bone marrow transplant. Some of these T cells may belong to the graft donor. Both conserved end residues are part of each CDR3. Fields, in order: CDR3 protein, J gene, CDR3 length, V gene.

CDR3: CSVETETGYNYNEQFF
J: TRBJ2-1
length: 16
V: TRBV29-1

CDR3: CASSQLGQGAYGYTF
J: TRBJ1-2
length: 15
V: TRBV4-3

CDR3: CASSTQGLDLDGYTF
J: TRBJ1-2
length: 15
V: TRBV19

CDR3: CASSYVEAPNTEAFF
J: TRBJ1-1
length: 15
V: TRBV6-5

CDR3: CASRHGLAIDEQFF
J: TRBJ2-1
length: 14
V: TRBV4-1

CDR3: CASSLENGIYNEQFF
J: TRBJ2-1
length: 15
V: TRBV11-2

CDR3: CASSYTSGGINEQYF
J: TRBJ2-7
length: 15
V: TRBV2

CDR3: CASSLWGRVSYNEQFF
J: TRBJ2-1
length: 16
V: TRBV27

CDR3: CASSSANSGTNEKLFF
J: TRBJ1-4
length: 16
V: TRBV7-6

CDR3: CATGQGNLEQYF
J: TRBJ2-7
length: 12
V: TRBV15

CDR3: CASSILGRGNTEAFF
J: TRBJ1-1
length: 15
V: TRBV19

CDR3: CASSDPRDIKKGYGYTF
J: TRBJ1-2
length: 17
V: TRBV6-1

CDR3: CASSLEGVEQFF
J: TRBJ2-1
length: 12
V: TRBV7-9

CDR3: CASSLDVRGTRADTQYF
J: TRBJ2-3
length: 17
V: TRBV11-2

CDR3: CASSPGAYSGKRNEQFF
J: TRBJ2-1
length: 17
V: TRBV14

CDR3: CASSLGLADYNEQFF
J: TRBJ2-1
length: 15
V: TRBV7-9